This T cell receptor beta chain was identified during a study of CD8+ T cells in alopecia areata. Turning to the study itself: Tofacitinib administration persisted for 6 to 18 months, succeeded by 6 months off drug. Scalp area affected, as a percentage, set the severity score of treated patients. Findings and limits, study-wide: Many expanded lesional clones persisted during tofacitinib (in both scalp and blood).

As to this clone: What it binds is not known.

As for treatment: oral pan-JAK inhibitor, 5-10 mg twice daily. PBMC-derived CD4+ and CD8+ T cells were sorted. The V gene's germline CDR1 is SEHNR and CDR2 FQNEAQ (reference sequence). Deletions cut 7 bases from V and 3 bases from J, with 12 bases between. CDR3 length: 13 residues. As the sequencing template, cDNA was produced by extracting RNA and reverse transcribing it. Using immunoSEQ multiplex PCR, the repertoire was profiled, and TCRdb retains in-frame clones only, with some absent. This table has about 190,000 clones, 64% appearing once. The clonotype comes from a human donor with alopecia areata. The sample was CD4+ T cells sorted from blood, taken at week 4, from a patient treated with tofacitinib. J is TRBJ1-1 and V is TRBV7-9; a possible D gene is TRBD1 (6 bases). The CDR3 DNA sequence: TGTGCCAGCAAGTCTCAGGGGCACACTGAAGCTTTCTTT. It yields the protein CASKSQGHTEAFF.